The 17 T cell receptor beta chains listed next were all sequenced from one sample in a study of blood T cell repertoires in COVID-19. The protocol was immunoSEQ multiplex PCR, while the TCRdb copy is restricted to in-frame clones and leaves out a portion. The profile shows about 400,000 clones, 88% of them singletons. Sequenced: PBMCs or T cells enriched from blood (not recorded which). The receptors were gathered from a woman between 40 and 50 years old with acute COVID-19.

The chain joins TRBV5-4 to TRBJ1-3; D gene uncertain. Per germline, CDR1 SGHNT and CDR2 YYREEE (reference sequence). Trimming shortened V by 4 bases and J by 3 bases, and 11 bases separated the two germline ends. The CDR3 runs 14 residues. The CDR3 region has the DNA TGTGCCAGCAGCCCACGAACGGGTGGAAACACCATATATTTT. As protein: CASSPRTGGNTIYF.

V usage is TRBV11-2 and J usage is TRBJ2-1; 9 bases fit TRBD2. The CDR3 is made up of 15 amino acids. Germline V lookup: CDR1 SGHAT, CDR2 FQNNGV. With 5 bases clipped from V and 3 bases from J, the junction kept 5 bases outside the gene matches. CDR3 sequence: CASSPRGGHYNEQFF. Written as DNA, the CDR3 is TGTGCCAGCAGCCCGCGGGGGGGACACTACAATGAGCAGTTCTTC.

This clone was counted once. The gene calls are TRBV4-1 and TRBJ2-1; 7 bases match TRBD2. V lost 3 bases and J lost 2; bases outside the gene matches: 10. Germline-derived CDR1 and CDR2 are MGHRA and YSYEKL. The CDR3 consists of 17 residues. DNA for the CDR3: TGCGCCAGCAGCCAGGCCGGGCTAGCGGTTACCTACAATGAGCAGTTCTTC. This codes for CASSQAGLAVTYNEQFF.

The V call is TRBV7-9, the J call TRBJ2-1, with D hard to call. Germline loops: CDR1 SEHNR, CDR2 FQNEAQ (reference sequence). V lost 1 base to trimming and J lost 8 bases, with 12 bases between them. The CDR3 spans 14 residues. The CDR3 protein is CASSLGLSPDEQFF. CDR3 in DNA: TGTGCCAGCAGCTTAGGTCTTAGCCCCGATGAGCAGTTCTTC.

In its sample, this clone was seen once. The rearrangement uses TRBV5-1 and TRBJ2-3; TRBD1 matches 7 bases. Germline V gene sequence: CDR1 SGHRS, CDR2 YFSETQ. The junction had 7 bases not matched to a gene; V was cut back by 3 bases and J by 6 bases. The CDR3 consists of 14 residues. This chain's CDR3 is CASSWTGQGDTQYF. The DNA of the CDR3 is TGCGCCAGCAGCTGGACAGGTCAGGGGGATACGCAGTATTTT.

This clone came up once. The rearrangement uses TRBV12-3 or TRBV12-4 and TRBJ1-2, with D possibly being TRBD1 (6 bases). The CDR3 runs 13 residues. V shed 8 bases and J shed 4 bases, with 14 bases lying between them. The CDR3 reads CASGRGDSYGYTF. CDR3 DNA: TGTGCCAGCGGCAGGGGAGATAGCTATGGCTACACCTTC.

The rearrangement links TRBV5-1 to TRBJ2-1; D unresolved. This CDR3 contains 16 residues. Germline loops: CDR1 SGHRS, CDR2 YFSETQ. Trimming removed 0 bases from V and 0 bases from J, with 10 bases in between. CDR3 sequence (DNA): TGCGCCAGCAGCTTGGATGTCCTTAGCTCCTACAATGAGCAGTTCTTC. It codes for CASSLDVLSSYNEQFF.

This clone has only a few counts. The V gene is TRBV14, the J gene TRBJ1-2, with TRBD1 as a possible D gene (5 bases). Germline V gene lookup returns CDR1 SGHDN and CDR2 FVKESK. The CDR3 runs 13 residues. The V and J ends lost 4 bases and 7 bases respectively, with 13 bases between them. This CDR3 is CASSLPGLPGYTF. CDR3 sequence (DNA): TGTGCCAGCAGCCTACCGGGACTGCCTGGCTACACCTTC.

This chain connects TRBV2 to TRBJ2-1; 11 bases fit TRBD1. V shed 6 bases, J shed 6 bases, and the junction held 1 base outside the gene matches. The CDR3 sequence is 13 residues long. Looked up from germline, CDR1 is SNHLY and CDR2 is FYNNEI. The DNA of the CDR3 is TGTGCCAGCAGGGGGACAGGGGGCAATGAGCAGTTCTTC. Its translation is CASRGTGGNEQFF.

V gene TRBV5-6 combines with J gene TRBJ2-3, with TRBD2 identical over 13 bases. V shed 2 bases and J 1 base; nucleotides not matched to a gene: 4. Looked up from germline, CDR1 is SGHDT and CDR2 is YYEEEE. The CDR3 length is 17 residues. Here the CDR3 DNA reads TGTGCCAGCAGCTTTTCCGGGACTAGCGGGGGCACAGATACGCAGTATTTT. It encodes CASSFSGTSGGTDTQYF.

The chain links TRBV5-5 to TRBJ1-3; D uncertain. Trimming took 0 bases from V and 4 from J, leaving 8 bases between them. Germline V gene data show CDR1 as SGHKS and CDR2 as YYEKEE (reference sequence). The CDR3 runs 14 residues. CDR3 in amino acids: CASSLGAPGNTIYF. The CDR3 DNA reads TGTGCCAGCAGCTTGGGGGCACCGGGAAACACCATATATTTT.

This chain uses TRBV30 with TRBJ1-4; D remains ambiguous. This CDR3 is 15 amino acids long. Germline CDR1 reads GTSNPN; CDR2 reads SVGIG (reference sequence). Trimming left V 1 base short and J 1 base short, with 10 bases between. In nucleotides, the CDR3 is TGTGCCTGGAGTGGAAGCGCCGTAACTAATGAAAAACTGTTTTTT. Translated: CAWSGSAVTNEKLFF.

This clone has only one observation. The V call is TRBV10-3, the J call TRBJ1-1; no clear D gene. Germline-derived CDR1 and CDR2 are ENHRY and SYGVKD. V lost 7 bases to trimming and J lost 3 bases, with 9 bases between them. The length of the CDR3 is 12 residues. In nucleotides, the CDR3 is TGTGCCATCAACAACGGGGACACTGAAGCTTTCTTT. Translating it yields CAINNGDTEAFF.

The chain joins TRBV3-1 (or the pseudogene TRBV3-2) to TRBJ1-1; 9 bases match TRBD1. Germline V gives CDR1 LGHDT, CDR2 YNNKEL (reference sequence). The CDR3 has 15 residues. The junction had 8 bases not matched to a gene; V was cut back by 4 bases and J by 5 bases. CDR3 in DNA: TGTGCCAGCAGCCCGAGAACAGGGGGCTTTACTGAAGCTTTCTTT. Translating it yields CASSPRTGGFTEAFF.

The genes are TRBV27 and TRBJ1-1; TRBD1 is a possible D gene (5 bases). The CDR3 sequence is 11 residues long. V was trimmed by 5 bases and J by 4 bases, leaving 5 bases between them. Germline CDR1 is MNHEY and CDR2 is SMNVEV (reference sequence). The CDR3 loop is CASSQGTEAFF. DNA of the CDR3: TGTGCCAGCAGTCAGGGCACTGAAGCTTTCTTT.

V is TRBV27 and J is TRBJ2-1; 12 bases match TRBD1. V trimming: 5 bases; J trimming: 4 bases; junction bases outside the gene matches: 3. In germline, CDR1 is MNHEY, CDR2 SMNVEV (reference sequence). The CDR3 sequence is 15 residues long. For the CDR3, the DNA is TGTGCCAGCAGTACGGGACAGGGGGCGTACAATGAGCAGTTCTTC. Its translation is CASSTGQGAYNEQFF.

CDR3 sequence (DNA): TGTGCCAGTAGTATACTCCGACAGGGGGAAGACTACACCTTC. This gives the protein CASSILRQGEDYTF. V is TRBV19 and J is TRBJ1-2; TRBD1 matches 9 bases. The germline gives CDR1 LNHDA, CDR2 SQIVND (reference sequence). This CDR3 spans 14 amino acids. Losses at the gene ends were 2 bases for V and 10 bases for J; bases not matched to a gene: 8.